The 21 T cell receptor beta chains in this list originate from one sample, sequenced in a study of blood T cell repertoires in COVID-19. Clones were read by immunoSEQ multiplex PCR, and TCRdb kept only the in-frame ones, dropping some. The profile covers some 100,000 clones, with almost 90% appearing a single time and 2.1% taken by the ten largest. Material: peripheral blood. Receptor source: a man aged 50-59 years with COVID-19, enrolled during active disease.

This chain connects TRBV27 to TRBJ1-1; D remains ambiguous. The V end lost 0 bases, the J end lost 1 base, and 9 bases lay between the germline ends. The CDR3 covers 15 residues. Germline CDR1 MNHEY, CDR2 SMNVEV (reference sequence). The CDR3 sequence is CASSLSGKPNTEAFF. The CDR3 DNA reads as TGTGCCAGCAGTTTATCGGGCAAGCCGAACACTGAAGCTTTCTTT.

V gene TRBV14 combines with J gene TRBJ2-1, with 9 nucleotides matching TRBD2. V shed 3 bases, J shed 0 bases, and the junction held 9 bases outside the gene matches. CDR1 is SGHDN, CDR2 FVKESK, per germline. The CDR3 is 18 residues long. Here the CDR3 reads CASSHGSGGHSSYNEQFF. Here the CDR3 DNA reads TGTGCCAGCAGCCACGGTAGCGGGGGCCATAGCTCCTACAATGAGCAGTTCTTC.

The chain employs TRBV10-3 and TRBJ1-1; 10 positions agree with TRBD1. With 3 bases clipped from V and 2 bases from J, the junction kept 3 bases outside the gene matches. Germline lookup yields CDR1 ENHRY and CDR2 SYGVKD. The CDR3 sequence is 15 residues long. CDR3 region: CAISEGTGANTEAFF. The CDR3 DNA reads TGTGCCATCAGTGAAGGGACAGGGGCTAACACTGAAGCTTTCTTT.

The chain is built from TRBV18 and TRBJ1-1, with D maybe TRBD1 (6 bases). Germline assignment: CDR1 KGHSH and CDR2 LQKENI. V lost 0 bases and J lost 0, with 11 bases in between. The CDR3 totals 16 residues. The CDR3 region is CASSPPTRGMNTEAFF. The DNA of the CDR3 is TGTGCCAGCTCACCACCGACGAGGGGGATGAACACTGAAGCTTTCTTT. The full variable domain, rest sourced from reference TRBV18 and TRBJ1-1, is NAGVMQNPRHLVRRRGQEARLRCSPMKGHSHVYWYRQLPEEGLKFMVYLQKENIIDESGMPKERFSAEFPKEGPSILRIQQVVRGDSAAYFCASSPPTRGMNTEAFFGQGTRLTVV.

The rearrangement uses TRBV30 and TRBJ2-7; TRBD1 might be the D (5 bases). This CDR3 has 13 residues. Trimming took 4 bases from V and 0 from J, leaving 10 bases between them. The V gene's germline CDR1 is GTSNPN and CDR2 SVGIG (reference sequence). CDR3 residues: CAWKGLVSYEQYF. DNA of the CDR3: TGTGCCTGGAAGGGGCTCGTCTCCTACGAGCAGTACTTC.

V gene TRBV5-1 combines with J gene TRBJ1-6; TRBD1 agrees at 10 bases. This CDR3 comprises 14 residues. J lost 9 bases, V lost 2 bases, and 2 bases had no gene match. The V gene's germline CDR1 is SGHRS and CDR2 YFSETQ. The CDR3 nucleotides read TGCGCCAGCAGCTTCCGGACAGGGGGTTCACCCCTCCACTTT. This sequence encodes CASSFRTGGSPLHF.

The chain combines TRBV4-2 with TRBJ1-4; D ambiguous. V dropped 6 bases and J dropped 3 bases, with 14 bases sitting between them. Germline loops: CDR1 LGHNA, CDR2 YNFKEQ. This CDR3 contains 15 residues. This chain's CDR3 is CASRLSYGSNEKLFF. The CDR3 coding sequence is TGTGCCAGCAGACTAAGCTACGGCTCTAATGAAAAACTGTTTTTT.

The sample holds a few counts of this clone. V and J are TRBV7-2 and TRBJ2-7; TRBD1 matches at 10 bases. The CDR3 length is 14 residues. V dropped 5 bases and J dropped 7; count of bases not matched to a gene: 8. Germline V CDR1 and CDR2: SGHTA, FQGNSA. The CDR3 spells CASSPKTGGGEQYF. The CDR3 DNA is TGTGCCAGCAGCCCAAAGACAGGGGGCGGAGAGCAGTACTTC.

This chain connects TRBV30 to TRBJ2-7; D may be TRBD1 (5 bases). V lost 2 bases to trimming and J lost 5 bases, with 13 bases between them. Germline V gene data show CDR1 as GTSNPN and CDR2 as SVGIG (reference sequence). The CDR3 has 13 amino acids. This chain's CDR3 is CAWSPGRVHEQYF. The CDR3 DNA is TGTGCCTGGAGTCCGGGCAGGGTCCACGAGCAGTACTTC. Full variable domain (remainder filled in from reference TRBV30 and TRBJ2-7): SQTIHQWPATLVQPVGSPLSLECTVEGTSNPNLYWYRQAAGRGLQLLFYSVGIGQISSEVPQNLSASRPQDRQFILSSKKLLLSDSGFYLCAWSPGRVHEQYFGPGTRLTVT.

V gene TRBV7-2 combines with J gene TRBJ2-7; TRBD1 aligns across 7 bases. There are 14 residues in the CDR3. CDR1 SGHTA and CDR2 FQGNSA come from the germline V gene. Losses at the gene ends were 6 bases for V and 3 bases for J; bases not matched to a gene: 8. CDR3 amino acids: CASSSGQTYYEQYF. In DNA form, the CDR3 reads TGTGCCAGCAGTTCGGGACAGACCTACTACGAGCAGTACTTC.

The chain has TRBV24-1 and TRBJ2-7, with D possibly matching TRBD2 (7 bases). Germline CDR1 is KGHDR and CDR2 is SFDVKD. V was shortened by 3 bases and J by 4 bases, with 15 bases between the two germline ends. The CDR3 has 15 residues. The CDR3 DNA sequence: TGTGCCACCAGTGATGGGGGGGCAGGGAGATACGAGCAGTACTTC. Translating it yields CATSDGGAGRYEQYF.

The chain carries TRBV3-1 (or the pseudogene TRBV3-2) and TRBJ2-1, with TRBD1 as a possible D gene (6 bases). From germline, CDR1 is LGHDT and CDR2 YNNKEL (reference sequence). The CDR3 consists of 13 residues. Trimming shortened V by 4 bases and J by 9 bases, and 13 bases separated the two germline ends. The CDR3 region has the DNA TGTGCCAGCAGCCTGGCAGGGGAAGCTGAGCAGTTCTTC. Translation gives CASSLAGEAEQFF.

This chain links TRBV7-2 with TRBJ1-6; the D gene is possibly TRBD1 (6 bases). CDR3 length: 16 residues. V lost 5 bases to trimming and J lost 9 bases, with 20 bases between them. Germline V gene lookup returns CDR1 SGHTA and CDR2 FQGNSA. DNA of the CDR3: TGTGCCAGCAGCCCCGAAAGTGTGGGGGCTAGTTCACCCCTCCACTTT. This codes for CASSPESVGASSPLHF.

This chain links TRBV5-4 with TRBJ2-5; 7 nucleotides match TRBD1. Per the germline V gene, CDR1 is SGHNT and CDR2 is YYREEE (reference sequence). The V segment lost 3 bases and the J segment 2 bases; nucleotides outside the gene matches: 4. The CDR3 has 14 residues. CDR3 loop: CASSSPRGQETQYF. The CDR3 DNA sequence: TGTGCCAGCAGCTCTCCCAGGGGGCAAGAGACCCAGTACTTC.

The V call is TRBV14, the J call TRBJ1-5; 9 nucleotides align to TRBD1. The CDR3 loop spans 16 amino acids. CDR1 and CDR2 from the germline V gene are SGHDN and FVKESK. Losses at the gene ends were 2 bases for V and 5 bases for J; bases not matched to a gene: 7. The CDR3 spells CASSQTQGAVDQPQHF. The CDR3 nucleotides are TGTGCCAGCAGCCAAACACAGGGGGCGGTTGATCAGCCCCAGCATTTT.

V usage is TRBV2 and J usage is TRBJ1-5, with 9 bases that match TRBD1. CDR1 and CDR2 from the germline V gene are SNHLY and FYNNEI. With V trimmed by 7 bases and J by 4 bases, 5 bases remained unmatched. This CDR3 contains 14 residues. The CDR3 region is CASTTDRGNQPQHF. CDR3 in DNA: TGTGCCAGCACCACCGACAGGGGGAATCAGCCCCAGCATTTT.

The chain recombines TRBV6-2 or TRBV6-3 with TRBJ2-5; 8 nucleotides agree with TRBD2. The trim removed 5 bases at V and 5 bases at J, leaving 7 bases unmatched. CDR3 length: 14 amino acids. Germline CDR1 MNHEY, CDR2 SVGEGT. As DNA, the CDR3 is TGTGCCAGCAGTCTGCGGGGGGCCGTGGAGACCCAGTACTTC. It is translated as CASSLRGAVETQYF.

In its sample, this clone was seen a few times. V and J are TRBV3-1 (or the pseudogene TRBV3-2) and TRBJ1-6, with D perhaps matching TRBD1 (6 bases). The germline gives CDR1 LGHDT, CDR2 YNNKEL (reference sequence). Trimming removed 7 bases at V and 7 bases at J, with 14 bases between. The CDR3 has 14 residues. CDR3 sequence: CASTQTGWNSPLHF. CDR3 DNA: TGTGCCAGCACCCAGACAGGCTGGAATTCACCCCTCCACTTT.

V is TRBV5-4 and J is TRBJ1-2; 10 bases match TRBD1. In germline, CDR1 is SGHNT, CDR2 YYREEE (reference sequence). The CDR3 has 15 residues. The junction had 10 bases not matched to a gene; V was cut back by 4 bases and J by 7 bases. The CDR3 coding sequence is TGTGCCAGCAGCGTACAGGACAGGGGGGAGGCTGGCTACACCTTC. It yields the protein CASSVQDRGEAGYTF.

CDR3 DNA: TGCGCCAGCAGCCAAGATCGGGGGGTGGGCACAGATACGCAGTATTTT. Residues: CASSQDRGVGTDTQYF. This sequence joins TRBV4-3 and TRBJ2-3; the match to TRBD2 covers 7 bases. With 0 bases clipped from V and 1 base from J, the junction kept 4 bases outside the gene matches. From germline, CDR1 is LGHNA and CDR2 YSLEER. The CDR3 consists of 16 residues.

This clone was found once. The chain carries TRBV7-8 and TRBJ1-5; D gene ambiguous. Looked up from germline, CDR1 is SGHVS and CDR2 is FQNEAQ. The CDR3 consists of 16 residues. Trimming pared 5 bases from V and 0 bases from J, leaving 14 bases between. This CDR3 reads CASSPEVANSNQPQHF. In DNA, the CDR3 is TGTGCCAGCAGCCCCGAAGTAGCAAATAGCAATCAGCCCCAGCATTTT.